Following are 4 T cell receptor beta chains from one sample sequenced in a study of OX40 agonist ivuxolimab in advanced cancers. The data were produced by immunoSEQ multiplex PCR, yet TCRdb's version contains in-frame clones alone and is incomplete. This sample has tens of thousands of clones; over 75% occur once, and the top ten carry about 0.25%. The source was CD4+ or CD8+ T cells sorted from blood, collected in a trial of the OX40 agonist ivuxolimab. These receptors came from an adult with an advanced solid tumor such as melanoma, head and neck, liver or kidney cancer.

This rearrangement joins TRBV27 to TRBJ2-4; 10 bases fit TRBD1. The CDR3 contains 14 residues. CDR1 and CDR2 from the germline V gene are MNHEY and SMNVEV (reference sequence). V dropped 7 bases and J dropped 7; count of bases not matched to a gene: 7. The CDR3 sequence: CASTSGQGRNIQYF. For the CDR3, the DNA is TGTGCCAGCACCTCGGGACAGGGGAGGAACATTCAGTACTTC.

The chain uses TRBV7-9 and TRBJ2-1, with 8 bases that match TRBD2. The CDR3 is made up of 15 amino acids. Per the germline V gene, CDR1 is SEHNR and CDR2 is FQNEAQ (reference sequence). V lost 5 bases, J lost 4 bases, and 7 bases stayed unmatched. Here the CDR3 DNA reads TGTGCCAGCAGCCTCCCGGGAGGGTGGTACAATGAGCAGTTCTTC. It codes for CASSLPGGWYNEQFF.

The chain employs TRBV7-6 and TRBJ2-3; 7 nucleotides match TRBD1. J gave up 2 bases and V 5 bases, and 7 bases lay outside the gene matches. The V gene's germline CDR1 is SGHVS and CDR2 FNYEAQ. The CDR3 totals 15 residues. The CDR3 region has the DNA TGTGCCAGCAGCATCGGGACAGACCCCACAGATACGCAGTATTTT. It translates to CASSIGTDPTDTQYF.

The chain's CDR3 is CASSSGGPGNTIYF. For the CDR3, the DNA is TGTGCCAGTAGTAGTGGGGGGCCTGGAAACACCATATATTTT. This chain links TRBV19 with TRBJ1-3; D may be TRBD1 (6 bases). Germline CDR1 and CDR2: LNHDA and SQIVND (reference sequence). With 4 bases removed from V and 2 bases from J, the gap between germline ends came to 9 bases. The CDR3 runs to 14 residues.